One sample yielded the 6 T cell receptor beta chains listed below, sequenced in a study of neoadjuvant anti-PD-1 for oral cavity cancer. Here immunoSEQ multiplex PCR was the method, and the copy in TCRdb shows in-frame clones only, minus some. This sample has 9,500 to 15,000 clones, with 65% to 75% found just once. Time point here: after neoadjuvant nivolumab, at surgical resection. This material consisted of PBMCs, taken after nivolumab (anti-PD-1) treatment. The origin of the receptors is a person between 40 and 79 years old with oral cavity squamous cell carcinoma.

This chain connects TRBV5-6 to TRBJ1-3; 9 nucleotides match TRBD1. Germline trimming cut 2 bases from V and 9 bases from J; bases unmatched to any gene: 6. CDR1 is SGHDT and CDR2 is YYEEEE in the germline V gene. The CDR3 covers 14 residues. CDR3 sequence: CASSFGTGFGTIYF. The DNA of the CDR3 is TGTGCCAGCAGCTTCGGGACAGGGTTCGGCACCATATATTTT.

This clone showed up just a few times. The gene calls are TRBV28 and TRBJ1-1; no reliable D call. Trimming stripped 1 base from V and 0 bases from J, with 12 bases between. This CDR3 comprises 16 residues. CDR1 and CDR2 (germline): MDHEN, SYDVKM. Here the CDR3 DNA reads TGTGCCAGCAGTTTATCGGGTGGATTATTGAACACTGAAGCTTTCTTT. This translates into CASSLSGGLLNTEAFF.

This clone turned up a few times. The V and J genes are TRBV5-4 and TRBJ2-7; a possible D gene is TRBD2 (6 bases). The germline V and J ends were trimmed by 2 bases and 5 bases, with 17 bases remaining between them. The CDR3 consists of 15 residues. The V gene's germline CDR1 is SGHNT and CDR2 YYREEE (reference sequence). The CDR3 protein is CASSFPLGGLHEQYF. CDR3 DNA sequence: TGTGCCAGCAGCTTTCCCCTTGGAGGGCTCCACGAGCAGTACTTC.

This clone showed up just a few times. This rearrangement joins TRBV28 to TRBJ1-2; 8 bases fit TRBD1. This CDR3 spans 13 amino acids. V dropped 1 base and J dropped 13; count of bases not matched to a gene: 8. Germline V gene sequence: CDR1 MDHEN, CDR2 SYDVKM. For the CDR3, the DNA is TGTGCCAGCAGTTTATTCGGACAGGGCGGAGTCACCTTC. This sequence encodes CASSLFGQGGVTF.

This chain uses TRBV27 with TRBJ2-7; D remains unclear. The CDR3 covers 13 residues. CDR1 and CDR2 (germline): MNHEY, SMNVEV (reference sequence). Trimming stripped 4 bases from V and 6 bases from J, with 13 bases between. This chain's CDR3 is CASSSPLVVEQYF. DNA of the CDR3: TGTGCCAGCAGTTCGCCTTTGGTGGTCGAGCAGTACTTC.

This clone was found once. This rearrangement joins TRBV4-1 to TRBJ2-1, with D possibly TRBD1 on 5 matching bases. Trimming removed 3 bases from V and 0 bases from J, with 12 bases in between. This CDR3 contains 16 residues. CDR1 and CDR2 from the germline V gene are MGHRA and YSYEKL. CDR3 in DNA: TGCGCCAGCAGCCAGGTGGACATCCTCTCCTACAATGAGCAGTTCTTC. Protein product: CASSQVDILSYNEQFF.